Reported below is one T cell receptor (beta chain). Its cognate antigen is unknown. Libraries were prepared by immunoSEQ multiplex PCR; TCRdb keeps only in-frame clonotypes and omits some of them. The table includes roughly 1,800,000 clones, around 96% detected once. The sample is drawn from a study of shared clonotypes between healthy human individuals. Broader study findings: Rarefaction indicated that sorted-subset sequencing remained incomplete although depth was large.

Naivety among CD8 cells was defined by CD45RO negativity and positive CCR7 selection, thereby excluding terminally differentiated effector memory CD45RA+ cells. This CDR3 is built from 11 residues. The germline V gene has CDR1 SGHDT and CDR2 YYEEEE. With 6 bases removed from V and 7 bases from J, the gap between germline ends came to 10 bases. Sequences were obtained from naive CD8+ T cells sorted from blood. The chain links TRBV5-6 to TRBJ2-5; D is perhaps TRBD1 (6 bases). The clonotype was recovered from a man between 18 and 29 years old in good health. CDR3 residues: CASNLGGTQYF. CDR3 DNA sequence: TGTGCCAGCAACCTAGGGGGGACCCAGTACTTC.